A selection of T cell receptor beta chains follows, all from one sample in a study of HIV-infected children after antiretroviral therapy interruption. Using its own MiXCR run on the 3' RACE reads, TCRdb lists one record per CDR3 protein. The sample consists of fewer than 45,000 distinct CDR3 sequences, approximately 7% of them appearing once. Specimen: CD45RA+ CD4+ T cells from PBMCs, pooled from several time points, collected from a donor given antiretroviral therapy, either interrupted or continuous. The receptors come from a pool of human donors with HIV. The CDR3 runs from the conserved cysteine through the conserved F or W. A D gene is named only where the DNA matches it firmly. Part of the rows lack a size; the others show once, few, many or a class for expanded clones.

>.|TRBJ2-4|TRBV6-4|many
CASSGRGGLAKNIQYF
TGTGCCAGCAGTGGAAGGGGAGGTCTAGCCAAAAACATTCAGTACTTC
>TRBD1|TRBJ1-2|TRBV18|.
CASSPDRAQPTNYGYTF
TGTGCCAGCTCACCAGACAGGGCACAGCCTACTAACTATGGCTACACCTTC
>TRBD2|TRBJ2-1|TRBV3-1|many
CASSQDSGEQFF
TGTGCCAGCAGCCAAGATAGCGGGGAGCAGTTCTTC
>.|TRBJ2-5|TRBV10-3|many
CAISESGAETQYF
TGTGCCATCAGTGAGTCGGGAGCAGAGACCCAGTACTTC
>.|TRBJ2-2|TRBV3-2|many
CASSQVRLAGAEGELFF
TGTGCCAGCAGCCAAGTCCGACTAGCGGGGGCGGAGGGGGAGCTGTTTTTT
>.|TRBJ1-2|TRBV27|many
CASSLEAGLGYTF
TGTGCCAGCAGTTTAGAAGCGGGGTTGGGCTACACCTTC
>.|TRBJ2-2|TRBV2|.
CASSGIRNTGELFF
TGTGCCAGCAGTGGGATCAGGAACACCGGGGAGCTGTTTTTT
>TRBD1|TRBJ2-3|TRBV20-1|many
CSARGTGSSTDTQYF
TGCAGTGCTAGAGGGACAGGGTCTAGCACAGATACGCAGTATTTT
>.|TRBJ2-3|TRBV7-8|many
CASSPLRFSPGNTQYF
TGTGCCAGCAGCCCGTTGCGTTTCTCCCCCGGTAATACGCAGTATTTT
>.|TRBJ2-1|TRBV18|many
CASSPVLAYPSYNEQFF
TGTGCCAGCTCACCAGTATTAGCGTATCCCTCCTACAATGAGCAGTTCTTC
>TRBD1|TRBJ2-5|TRBV6-6|many
CASSDGPGTVQDTQYF
TGTGCCAGCAGTGATGGACCCGGGACAGTCCAAGACACCCAGTACTTT
>.|TRBJ1-5|TRBV6-1|many
CASSEGRGGNQPQHF
TGTGCCAGCAGTGAAGGCAGGGGCGGAAATCAGCCCCAGCATTTT
>.|TRBJ2-5|TRBV9|.
CASSMGTGEQETQYF
TGTGCCAGCAGCATGGGGACCGGGGAGCAAGAGACCCAGTACTTC
>.|TRBJ1-5|TRBV19|many
CASSISHRSPQHF
TGTGCCAGTAGTATATCTCACCGGTCGCCCCAGCATTTT
>.|TRBJ2-4|TRBV12-3/TRBV12-4|many
CASSFTPTAKNIQYF
TGTGCCAGCAGTTTCACACCGACAGCCAAAAACATTCAGTACTTC